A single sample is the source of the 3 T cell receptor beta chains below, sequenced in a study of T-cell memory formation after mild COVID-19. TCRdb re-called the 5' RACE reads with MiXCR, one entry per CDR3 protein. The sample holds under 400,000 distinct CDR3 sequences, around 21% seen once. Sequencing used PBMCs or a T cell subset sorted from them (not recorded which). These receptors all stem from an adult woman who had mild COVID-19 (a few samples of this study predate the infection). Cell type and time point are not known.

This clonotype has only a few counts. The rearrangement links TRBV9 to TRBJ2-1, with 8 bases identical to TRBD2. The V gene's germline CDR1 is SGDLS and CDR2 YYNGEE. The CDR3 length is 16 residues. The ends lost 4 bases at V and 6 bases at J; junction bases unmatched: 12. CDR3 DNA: TGTGCCAGCAGCCCCTACGCGGGGGGCCGTCTCAATGAGCAGTTCTTC. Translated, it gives CASSPYAGGRLNEQFF.

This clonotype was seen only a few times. In DNA, the CDR3 is TGTGCCAGCAGCCTGGGGACATCTAATTCACCCCTCCACTTT. Its translation is CASSLGTSNSPLHF. The chain has TRBV7-3 and TRBJ1-6; D may be TRBD1 (6 bases). V lost 5 bases and J 6 bases, leaving 11 bases between the germline ends. There are 14 residues in the CDR3. Germline V CDR1 and CDR2: SGHTA, FQGTGA.

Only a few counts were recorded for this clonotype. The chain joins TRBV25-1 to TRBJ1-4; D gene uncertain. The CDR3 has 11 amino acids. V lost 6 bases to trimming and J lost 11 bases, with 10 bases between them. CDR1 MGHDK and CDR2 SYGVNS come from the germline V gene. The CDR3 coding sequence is TGTGCCAGCAGCTCAGCGAGGAAACTGTTTTTT. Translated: CASSSARKLFF.